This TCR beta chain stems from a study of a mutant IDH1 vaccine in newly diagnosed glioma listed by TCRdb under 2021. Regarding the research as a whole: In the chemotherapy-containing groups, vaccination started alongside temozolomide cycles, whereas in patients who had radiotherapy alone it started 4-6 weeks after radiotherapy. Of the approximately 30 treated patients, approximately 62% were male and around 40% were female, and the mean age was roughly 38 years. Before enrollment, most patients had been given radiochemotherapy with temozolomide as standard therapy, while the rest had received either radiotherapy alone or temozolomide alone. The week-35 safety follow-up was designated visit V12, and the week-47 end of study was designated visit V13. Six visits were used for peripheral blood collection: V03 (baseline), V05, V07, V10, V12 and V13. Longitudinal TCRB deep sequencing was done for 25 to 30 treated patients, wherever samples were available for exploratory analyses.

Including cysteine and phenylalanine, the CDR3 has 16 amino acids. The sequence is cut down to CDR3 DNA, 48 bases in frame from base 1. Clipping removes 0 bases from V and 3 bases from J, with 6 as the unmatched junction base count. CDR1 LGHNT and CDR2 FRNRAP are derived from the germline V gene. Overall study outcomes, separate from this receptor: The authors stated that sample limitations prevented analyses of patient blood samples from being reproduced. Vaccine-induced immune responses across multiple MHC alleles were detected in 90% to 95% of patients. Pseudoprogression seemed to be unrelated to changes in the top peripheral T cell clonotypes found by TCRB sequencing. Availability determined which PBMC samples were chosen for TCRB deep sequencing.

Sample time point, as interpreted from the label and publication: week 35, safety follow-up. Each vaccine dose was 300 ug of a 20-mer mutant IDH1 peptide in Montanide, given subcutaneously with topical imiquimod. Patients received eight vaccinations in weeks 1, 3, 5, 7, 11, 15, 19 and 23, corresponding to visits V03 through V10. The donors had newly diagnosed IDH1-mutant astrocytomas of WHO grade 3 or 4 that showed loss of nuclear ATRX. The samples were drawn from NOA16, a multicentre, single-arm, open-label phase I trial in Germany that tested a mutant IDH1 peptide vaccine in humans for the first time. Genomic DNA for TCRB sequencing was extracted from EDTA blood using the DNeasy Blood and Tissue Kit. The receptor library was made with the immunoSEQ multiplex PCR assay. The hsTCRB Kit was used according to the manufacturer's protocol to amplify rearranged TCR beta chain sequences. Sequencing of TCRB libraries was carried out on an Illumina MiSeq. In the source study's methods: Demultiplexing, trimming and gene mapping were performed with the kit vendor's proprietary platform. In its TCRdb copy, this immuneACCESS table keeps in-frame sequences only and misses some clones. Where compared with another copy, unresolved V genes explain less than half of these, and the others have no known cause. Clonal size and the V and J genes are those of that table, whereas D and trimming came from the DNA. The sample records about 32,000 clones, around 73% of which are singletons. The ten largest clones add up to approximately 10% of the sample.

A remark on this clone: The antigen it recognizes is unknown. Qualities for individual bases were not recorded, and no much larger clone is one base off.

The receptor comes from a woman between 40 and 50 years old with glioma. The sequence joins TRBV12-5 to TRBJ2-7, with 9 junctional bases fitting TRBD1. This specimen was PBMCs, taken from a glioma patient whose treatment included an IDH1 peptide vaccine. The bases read TGTGCTAGTGGTTTGGTATTGGACAGGGGCCTCTACGAGCAGTACTTC. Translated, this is CASGLVLDRGLYEQYF.